These T cell receptor beta chains were read from a single sample in a study of technical replicates of blood from a few donors. Produced via immunoSEQ multiplex PCR; TCRdb's table is partial and in-frame only. The sample lists tens of thousands of clones; approximately 92% were seen once. Source material: PBMCs. The receptors were sampled from a human donor in good health. Some clones in this sample may be carry-over from other donors' samples. The CDR3 runs from the conserved cysteine through the conserved F or W. A D gene is named only where the DNA matches it firmly. Part of the rows lack a size; the others show once, few, many or a class for expanded clones.

.	TRBJ2-7	TRBV5-1	TRBD2	CASSPSGETYEQYF	TGCGCCAGCAGCCCCAGCGGGGAGACCTACGAGCAGTACTTC
.	TRBJ1-6	TRBV12-5	TRBD1	CASGGTARDSPLHF	TGTGCTAGTGGGGGGACAGCAAGGGATTCACCCCTCCACTTT
.	TRBJ2-2	TRBV7-6	.	CASSLEKTLHTGELFF	TGTGCCAGCAGCTTAGAGAAGACACTGCACACCGGGGAGCTGTTTTTT
.	TRBJ1-3	TRBV5-4	.	CASSPRGARSGNTIYF	TGTGCCAGCAGCCCCCGGGGGGCGCGCTCTGGAAACACCATATATTTT
.	TRBJ1-2	TRBV29-1	.	CSAKGGDYGYTF	TGCAGCGCTAAGGGGGGGGACTATGGCTACACCTTC
.	TRBJ2-7	TRBV4-1	.	CASSYSSANYEQYF	TGCGCCAGCAGCTACTCTAGCGCTAATTACGAGCAGTACTTC
few	TRBJ2-1	TRBV30	.	CAWSVTVVNEQFF	TGTGCCTGGAGTGTAACGGTTGTCAATGAGCAGTTCTTC
.	TRBJ1-2	TRBV25-1	TRBD1	CASSEQGAYGYTF	TGTGCCAGCAGTGAACAGGGGGCTTATGGCTACACCTTC
.	TRBJ2-3	TRBV10-3	.	CAISEGGSRTDTQYF	TGTGCCATCAGTGAAGGTGGGAGTCGCACAGATACGCAGTATTTT
.	TRBJ2-5	TRBV29-1	.	CSESGLMGKTQYF	TGCAGCGAGAGCGGCCTGATGGGAAAGACCCAGTACTTC
.	TRBJ1-5	TRBV6-5	TRBD1	CASSDRGANQPQHF	TGTGCCAGCAGTGACAGGGGAGCAAATCAGCCCCAGCATTTT
.	TRBJ2-7	TRBV9	.	CASSPRPDYEQYF	TGTGCCAGCAGCCCGAGGCCAGACTACGAGCAGTACTTC
.	TRBJ2-7	TRBV6-5	TRBD1	CASSLTGGIYEQYF	TGTGCCAGCAGTTTGACAGGGGGGATCTACGAGCAGTACTTC
.	TRBJ2-1	TRBV12-5	TRBD2	CASGLSLAGDPYNEQFF	TGTGCTAGTGGTTTAAGTCTAGCGGGGGACCCGTACAATGAGCAGTTCTTC
once	TRBJ1-2	TRBV9	.	CASSAGGSSTNGYTF	TGTGCCAGCAGCGCAGGAGGGAGTTCAACTAATGGCTACACCTTC
.	TRBJ2-4	TRBV7-9	TRBD2	CASSLVAGVAKNIQYF	TGTGCCAGCAGCTTAGTAGCGGGGGTAGCCAAAAACATTCAGTACTTC
few	TRBJ1-2	TRBV5-1	TRBD1	CASSFDRVNYGYTF	TGCGCCAGCAGCTTCGACAGGGTCAACTATGGCTACACCTTC
.	TRBJ2-7	TRBV2	TRBD2	CASSERSGGRYEQYF	TGTGCCAGCAGTGAAAGGTCGGGGGGGCGCTACGAGCAGTACTTC
.	TRBJ2-3	TRBV5-1	TRBD2	CASSLASGGGSTDTQYF	TGCGCCAGCAGCTTGGCTAGCGGGGGCGGTAGCACAGATACGCAGTATTTT
.	TRBJ1-2	TRBV7-9	.	CASSPETGGYTF	TGTGCCAGCAGCCCGGAGACAGGAGGCTACACCTTC
.	TRBJ2-1	TRBV30	.	CAWKAGFSYNEQFF	TGTGCCTGGAAGGCGGGGTTCTCCTACAATGAGCAGTTCTTC
.	TRBJ1-5	TRBV27	.	CASSLQNRNQPQHF	TGTGCCAGCAGTTTACAAAATCGGAATCAGCCCCAGCATTTT
.	TRBJ2-1	TRBV5-1	.	CASSPPGAYSYNEQFF	TGCGCCAGCAGCCCTCCGGGAGCCTATTCCTACAATGAGCAGTTCTTC
.	TRBJ1-1	TRBV19	TRBD1	CASSKQGSSRTEAFF	TGTGCCAGTAGTAAACAGGGGTCTTCGAGAACTGAAGCTTTCTTT
once	TRBJ1-2	TRBV7-9	.	CASSFSQAGIRGYTF	TGTGCCAGCAGCTTTTCCCAGGCAGGGATACGCGGCTACACCTTC
.	TRBJ2-7	TRBV10-3	.	CAISEKGSYEQYF	TGTGCCATCAGTGAGAAGGGGTCCTACGAGCAGTACTTC
.	TRBJ2-7	TRBV6-5	.	CASSVRRNSYEQYF	TGTGCCAGCAGTGTGAGAAGAAACTCCTACGAGCAGTACTTC
once	TRBJ1-1	TRBV18	TRBD1	CASSQNPTGFTEAFF	TGTGCCAGCTCACAGAACCCGACAGGGTTCACTGAAGCTTTCTTT
.	TRBJ1-2	TRBV15	TRBD1	CATSPRTGNYGYTF	TGTGCCACCAGCCCTAGGACAGGGAACTATGGCTACACCTTC
.	TRBJ2-7	TRBV5-6	.	CASSRGGYEQYF	TGTGCCAGCAGCCGAGGCGGCTACGAGCAGTACTTC
.	TRBJ1-1	TRBV5-1	TRBD1	CASSLLGTGGGRVNTEAFF	TGCGCCAGCAGCTTATTAGGGACAGGGGGCGGGAGGGTGAACACTGAAGCTTTCTTT
.	TRBJ2-7	TRBV5-6	.	CASSLRYSEQYF	TGTGCCAGCAGCTTGCGCTATAGTGAGCAGTACTTC
.	TRBJ1-1	TRBV30	.	CAWSVHTPRGNTEAFF	TGTGCCTGGAGTGTACATACTCCTCGGGGGAACACTGAAGCTTTCTTT
.	TRBJ1-2	TRBV4-3	TRBD1	CASSQGNYDRDYGYTF	TGCGCCAGCAGCCAAGGGAACTACGACAGGGACTATGGCTACACCTTC
.	TRBJ2-3	TRBV29-1	.	CSVNDGVYQYF	TGCAGCGTAAACGACGGAGTATACCAGTATTTT
.	TRBJ2-7	TRBV4-1	.	CASSQGPGLSYEQYF	TGCGCCAGCAGCCAAGGGCCAGGTTTATCCTACGAGCAGTACTTC
.	TRBJ2-2	TRBV7-3	.	CASSLSGFGELFF	TGTGCCAGCAGCTTAAGCGGGTTCGGGGAGCTGTTTTTT
few	TRBJ2-7	TRBV7-9	TRBD2	CASRSRAGTYEQYF	TGTGCCAGCAGGTCGAGAGCGGGGACCTACGAGCAGTACTTC
few	TRBJ2-2	TRBV29-1	TRBD2	CSVRGAGGLTGELFF	TGCAGCGTCCGGGGGGCGGGAGGATTAACCGGGGAGCTGTTTTTT
.	TRBJ1-2	TRBV6-4	.	CASSEGQAYGYTF	TGTGCCAGCAGTGAGGGTCAGGCCTATGGCTACACCTTC